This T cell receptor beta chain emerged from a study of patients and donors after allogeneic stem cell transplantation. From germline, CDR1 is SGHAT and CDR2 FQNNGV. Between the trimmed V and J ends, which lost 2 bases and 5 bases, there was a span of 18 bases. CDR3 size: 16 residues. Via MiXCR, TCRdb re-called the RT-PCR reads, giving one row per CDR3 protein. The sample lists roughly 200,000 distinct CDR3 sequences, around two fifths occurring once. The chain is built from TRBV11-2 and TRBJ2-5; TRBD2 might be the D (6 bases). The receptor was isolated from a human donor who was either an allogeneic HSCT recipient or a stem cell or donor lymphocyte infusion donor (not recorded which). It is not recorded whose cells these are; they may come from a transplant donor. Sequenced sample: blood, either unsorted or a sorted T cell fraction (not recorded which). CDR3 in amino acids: CASSLSSGTGEETQYF. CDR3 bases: TGTGCCAGCAGCTTATCCTCCGGGACGGGGGAGGAGACCCAGTACTTC.